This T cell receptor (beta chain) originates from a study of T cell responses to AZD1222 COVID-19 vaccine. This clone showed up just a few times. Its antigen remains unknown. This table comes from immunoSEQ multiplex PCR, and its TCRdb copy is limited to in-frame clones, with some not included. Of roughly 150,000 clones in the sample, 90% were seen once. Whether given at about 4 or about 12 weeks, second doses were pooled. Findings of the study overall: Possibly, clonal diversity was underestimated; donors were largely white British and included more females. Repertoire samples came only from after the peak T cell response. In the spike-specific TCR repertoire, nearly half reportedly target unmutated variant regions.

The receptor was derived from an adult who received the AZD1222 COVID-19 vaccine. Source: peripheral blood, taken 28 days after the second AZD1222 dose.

CDR3 in DNA: TGTGCCAGCACCGAGACAGGGGGCCCGAACACTGAAGCTTTCTTT. Translating gives CASTETGGPNTEAFF. The chain has TRBV2 and TRBJ1-1; 10 bases map to TRBD1. CDR3 length: 15 amino acids. Germline V gene lookup returns CDR1 SNHLY and CDR2 FYNNEI. V gave up 7 bases and J gave up 1 base; unmatched junction bases: 6.